This entry features one TCR beta chain sequence. Its antigen remains unknown. TCRdb called the 5' RACE reads again in MiXCR, with one record for every CDR3 protein. This sample has some 120,000 distinct CDR3 sequences, with approximately 6.2% found just once. The record originates from a study of T-cell memory formation after mild COVID-19. Whole-study context: TCR clusters mostly belonged to single donors.

Study outcomes and limitations: Pre-infection memory already had some responding clones, implying cross-reactive memory joined. Shrinking CD4+ clones were chiefly CM and EM; CD8+ ones were chiefly EMRA.

This CDR3 contains 12 residues. V dropped 4 bases and J dropped 11 bases, with 12 bases sitting between them. Germline values: CDR1 WSHSY, CDR2 SAAADI. This clonotype was obtained from an adult woman who had mild COVID-19 (a few samples of this study predate the infection). Cell type and time point are not known. Sequenced input: PBMCs or a T cell subset sorted from them (not recorded which). V gene TRBV10-2 combines with J gene TRBJ2-1, with D unresolved. In DNA, the CDR3 is TGCGCCAGCAGTGTATTGCGGAACCAGCAGTTCTTC. Translation gives CASSVLRNQQFF.